This T cell receptor (beta chain) is from a study of T-cell reconstitution after alpha-beta-depleted transplantation in children (TCRdb year 2016). For context, the study as a whole: Using TCR repertoire profiling, the study followed T-cell immune reconstitution in a quantitative way in children after TCRalphabeta/CD19-depleted allogeneic hematopoietic cell transplantation.

CDR1 and CDR2, per the germline V gene, are SGHVS and FQNEAQ. The CDR3 starts with the cysteine, ends with the phenylalanine, and has 12 residues. The DNA shown is the 36-base CDR3, in frame from base 1. V was cut back by 5 bases and J by 6 bases, leaving a gap of 9 bases between them. This clonotype was observed a few times. Which antigen it targets is not known. No quality values exist for individual bases; no much larger clone is one base distant. Preparation of the library involved PCR. The listed sequencing device is Illumina HiSeq 2500. TCR library preparation used molecular barcoding, with unique molecular identifiers applied to normalize quantification of the TCRbeta repertoire. TCRdb reanalyzed the raw reads on its own, using fastp at Q25 for trimming and MiXCR for clone calling, and kept in-frame beta chains. Records with the same CDR3 protein are collapsed into one entry carrying the most frequent genes and DNA. Within this sample are hundreds of thousands of distinct CDR3 sequences, with approximately 12% of them counted one time only. The top ten hold 2.2% of the sample.

What the work shows at the level of the full study, not this receptor alone: The apparently early alphabetaT-cell count recovery about two months after transplant was reportedly dependent on only several hundred rapidly expanded clones derived from non-depleted graft cells. In some patients, high TCRbeta diversity at day 60 was attributed to recipient T cells and intrathymic progenitors that had survived conditioning. Over subsequent months, a decline in hyperexpanded clone frequencies was noted, and after one year, T-cell counts and TCRbeta diversity were mostly ascribed to newly produced T cells.

What this sample's treatment or condition label stands for: allogeneic hematopoietic cell transplantation with graft depleted of TCRalphabeta T cells and CD19 B cells. The children who served as transplant recipients had been given grafts of TCRalphabeta/CD19-depleted allogeneic hematopoietic cells. This chain is built from TRBV7-8 and TRBJ2-3, with an unclear D gene assignment. The receptor was isolated from a male patient younger than 18 who had a stem cell transplant for acute myeloid leukemia, so the T cells may come from the graft donor. The sequencing here drew on PBMCs, mostly from graft donor cells, taken 360 days after TCRalphabeta/CD19-depleted stem cell transplant. Here the CDR3 is given as CASSHRVDTQYF. The DNA sequence is as follows: TGTGCCAGCAGCCACCGAGTGGATACGCAGTATTTT.